This is a list of T cell receptor beta chains from one sample in a study of cytotoxic CD8 clonotypes in ibrutinib-treated CLL. Sequencing used immunoSEQ multiplex PCR; TCRdb keeps in-frame clones, though not all of them. The sample has some 200,000 clones; around three quarters are singletons. The sequences come from PBMCs, collected after 24 months of ibrutinib treatment. The receptors stem from a human donor with chronic lymphocytic leukemia. Both conserved end residues are part of each CDR3. The order of the fields is clone size, D gene, J gene, V gene, CDR3 DNA, CDR3 protein. D genes are given only for firm matches. Expanded clones are given a class, and other clones once, few, many or no size at all.

clone size: .
D gene: .
J gene: TRBJ2-1
V gene: TRBV6-6
CDR3 DNA: TGTGCCAGCAGTTCCTACCGCTATACTAGCTCTGGTGAGCAGTTCTTC
CDR3 protein: CASSSYRYTSSGEQFF

clone size: .
D gene: .
J gene: TRBJ2-1
V gene: TRBV9
CDR3 DNA: TGTGCCAGCAGCGTAGCCGAGGAGGCCTGGAATGAGCAGTTCTTC
CDR3 protein: CASSVAEEAWNEQFF

clone size: once
D gene: .
J gene: TRBJ2-3
V gene: TRBV6-6
CDR3 DNA: TGTGCCAGCAGTTACAACCGGAATACGCAGTATTTT
CDR3 protein: CASSYNRNTQYF

clone size: few
D gene: TRBD1
J gene: TRBJ2-2
V gene: TRBV10-3
CDR3 DNA: TGTGCCATCAGTGAGTCGACCAGGGGGCAAGGGGAGCTGTTTTTT
CDR3 protein: CAISESTRGQGELFF

clone size: .
D gene: .
J gene: TRBJ2-2
V gene: TRBV5-5
CDR3 DNA: TGTGCCAGCAGCTTTTTTGACGCCTCGAACACCGGGGAGCTGTTTTTT
CDR3 protein: CASSFFDASNTGELFF

clone size: .
D gene: TRBD2
J gene: TRBJ2-3
V gene: TRBV9
CDR3 DNA: TGTGCCAGCAGCGTAGGAAGCGGGAGCTCCCCTTTCACAGATACGCAGTATTTT
CDR3 protein: CASSVGSGSSPFTDTQYF

clone size: .
D gene: .
J gene: TRBJ1-1
V gene: TRBV30
CDR3 DNA: TGTGCCTGGAGGTGGCGGGAGAACACTGAAGCTTTCTTT
CDR3 protein: CAWRWRENTEAFF

clone size: .
D gene: TRBD2
J gene: TRBJ2-5
V gene: TRBV5-4
CDR3 DNA: TGTGCCAGCAGCTTGACGGGAGGGCCGAGAGAGACCCAGTACTTC
CDR3 protein: CASSLTGGPRETQYF

clone size: .
D gene: .
J gene: TRBJ2-7
V gene: TRBV14
CDR3 DNA: TGTGCCAGCAGACCCTCGGGGCTCTACGAGCAGTACTTC
CDR3 protein: CASRPSGLYEQYF

clone size: .
D gene: .
J gene: TRBJ2-1
V gene: TRBV7-2
CDR3 DNA: TGTGCCAGCAGGACCATGTACAATGAGCAGTTCTTC
CDR3 protein: CASRTMYNEQFF

clone size: .
D gene: .
J gene: TRBJ1-1
V gene: TRBV5-1
CDR3 DNA: TGCGCCAGCAGCTTGGCATGGCGGTTAGGCGAGGACACTGAAGCTTTCTTT
CDR3 protein: CASSLAWRLGEDTEAFF

clone size: .
D gene: .
J gene: TRBJ1-1
V gene: TRBV29-1
CDR3 DNA: TGCAGCGTTAAAGGGAGCTGGGCTGAAGCTTTCTTT
CDR3 protein: CSVKGSWAEAFF

clone size: .
D gene: .
J gene: TRBJ1-4
V gene: TRBV15
CDR3 DNA: TGTGCCACCAGCAGAGATCAGGGTGAGAAACTGTTTTTT
CDR3 protein: CATSRDQGEKLFF

clone size: .
D gene: .
J gene: TRBJ2-1
V gene: TRBV20-1
CDR3 DNA: TGCAGTGCTAGAGCCCCCAATGAGCAGTTCTTC
CDR3 protein: CSARAPNEQFF

clone size: .
D gene: .
J gene: TRBJ2-7
V gene: TRBV4-3
CDR3 DNA: TGCGCCAGCAGCCAAGATCTACTAACCTACGAGCAGTACTTC
CDR3 protein: CASSQDLLTYEQYF

clone size: .
D gene: .
J gene: TRBJ1-2
V gene: TRBV11-2
CDR3 DNA: TGTGCCAGCAGCTTGGCTCAGGGGAATGGCTACACCTTC
CDR3 protein: CASSLAQGNGYTF

clone size: .
D gene: .
J gene: TRBJ2-7
V gene: TRBV5-1
CDR3 DNA: TGCGCCAGCAGCTTGGAGAGGCCCTCCTACGAGCAGTACTTC
CDR3 protein: CASSLERPSYEQYF

clone size: .
D gene: .
J gene: TRBJ1-2
V gene: TRBV28
CDR3 DNA: TGTGCCAGCAGTTTATCTGATTATGGCTACACCTTC
CDR3 protein: CASSLSDYGYTF

clone size: .
D gene: .
J gene: TRBJ2-2
V gene: TRBV11-2
CDR3 DNA: TGTGCCAGCAGCTCCGTAATCACCGGGGAGCTGTTTTTT
CDR3 protein: CASSSVITGELFF

clone size: .
D gene: .
J gene: TRBJ2-7
V gene: TRBV13
CDR3 DNA: TGTGCCAGCAGCTTGGCTAGCAAGGTCGAGCAGTACTTC
CDR3 protein: CASSLASKVEQYF

clone size: .
D gene: TRBD1
J gene: TRBJ1-1
V gene: TRBV6-4
CDR3 DNA: TGTGCCAGCAGTGACCCCCGCGTGGCAGGGGGCTTTCGGACTGAAGCTTTCTTT
CDR3 protein: CASSDPRVAGGFRTEAFF

clone size: .
D gene: TRBD1
J gene: TRBJ1-5
V gene: TRBV6-5
CDR3 DNA: TGTGCCAGCAGTGGGACAGCGAATCAGCCCCAGCATTTT
CDR3 protein: CASSGTANQPQHF

clone size: once
D gene: .
J gene: TRBJ2-7
V gene: TRBV4-3
CDR3 DNA: TGCGCCAGCAGCCGGAGCTACCCCTACGAGCAGTACTTC
CDR3 protein: CASSRSYPYEQYF

clone size: .
D gene: TRBD1
J gene: TRBJ2-5
V gene: TRBV7-9
CDR3 DNA: TGTGCCAGCAGCTCCCGGACAGGATTGAGGTGGGAGACCCAGTACTTC
CDR3 protein: CASSSRTGLRWETQYF

clone size: once
D gene: TRBD2
J gene: TRBJ2-7
V gene: TRBV28
CDR3 DNA: TGTGCCACATCGGGAGGCCCCAGGTCGGACGAGCAGTACTTC
CDR3 protein: CATSGGPRSDEQYF

clone size: .
D gene: .
J gene: TRBJ1-1
V gene: TRBV4-1
CDR3 DNA: TGCGCCAGCAGCCAAGTTCGACCGACAGGTTACACTGAAGCTTTCTTT
CDR3 protein: CASSQVRPTGYTEAFF

clone size: .
D gene: .
J gene: TRBJ2-1
V gene: TRBV5-1
CDR3 DNA: TGCGCCAGCAGCATTAGGGGTTTCCGCAATGAGCAGTTCTTC
CDR3 protein: CASSIRGFRNEQFF

clone size: .
D gene: TRBD1
J gene: TRBJ2-2
V gene: TRBV4-3
CDR3 DNA: TGCGCCAGCAGCCAAATAACAGGGGGCGATGGCACCGGGGAGCTGTTTTTT
CDR3 protein: CASSQITGGDGTGELFF

clone size: .
D gene: .
J gene: TRBJ2-5
V gene: TRBV9
CDR3 DNA: TGTGCCAGCAGCGTAGCTAAGAGTGGCGAGACCCAGTACTTC
CDR3 protein: CASSVAKSGETQYF